The present entry profiles one TCR beta chain with its context. This clone was recorded a few times. The antigen it recognizes is unknown. The sample holds no much larger clone one base away, and base qualities are not on file. Receptor libraries were prepared by the immunoSEQ multiplex PCR assay. The source study handled its data this way. A statistical classification framework was developed to diagnose cytomegalovirus status using the catalog of TCR beta chain sequences. This immuneACCESS table, as held by TCRdb, lists in-frame sequences with V and J called but not all clones. Of the missing ones, under half trace to an unresolved V gene in checked studies; the others have no known cause. V and J calls and clone size are given by that table; D and trimming were obtained from the DNA. This sample holds about 160,000 clones; roughly nine tenths were observed only once. Roughly 5.7% of the sample is in the top ten clones.

This record comes from a study of cytomegalovirus exposure and HLA in healthy donors (dated by TCRdb to 2016 to 2017). The study in broad terms: A later analysis indicated that the 95 to 150 validation repertoires were generated on the platform also employed for the approximately 700 repertoires of the first cohort. The study was designed to test whether signatures of past pathogen exposure could be identified by cataloging public T cell receptors. In addition to the first cohort of 666 subjects, a separate validation cohort of 130 or so different subjects was used. To predict cytomegalovirus infection status, the study combined high-throughput TCR immunosequencing, statistical association of individual TCRs with disease status, and machine learning. The research as a whole found: Most TCR sequences were seen in very few donors, while some public TCRs were found in many individuals. The validation cohort had no HLA typing available for a later analysis, so co-occurrence within that cohort was assessed over all 110 or so repertoires. Of the cluster scores, roughly 95% were above 0 in a later analysis, which found that TCRs clustered in the first cohort also tended to co-occur in the roughly 130 validation repertoires. A total of about 180 TCR beta chains were listed by the study as associated with cytomegalovirus. The classifier was reported to diagnose cytomegalovirus status with high specificity and sensitivity in both the original and validation cohorts. It was suggested by the authors that the approach could potentially be generalized to other disease states and immunological phenotypes. In vitro tests confirmed that a few of the cytomegalovirus-associated TCR beta chains recognize cytomegalovirus antigens.

As encoded in the germline V gene, CDR1 is SGHTA while CDR2 is FQGTGA. The CDR3 sequence holds 13 residues, the cysteine and phenylalanine included. The sequence is cut down to CDR3 DNA, 39 bases in frame from base 1. V loses 2 bases, J loses 5 bases, and the germline ends lie 7 bases apart. The donors belonged to the validation cohort of about 110 subjects, which was separate from the approximately 610-subject first cohort. Sequenced material: PBMCs. In this chain, TRBV7-3 is recombined with TRBJ2-1; TRBD1 is perhaps the D gene, given 5 matching bases. The source is a woman in her 30s in good health and CMV-seronegative. The CDR3: CASSLSRDNEQFF. The bases are TGTGCCAGCAGCTTATCCAGGGACAATGAGCAGTTCTTC.